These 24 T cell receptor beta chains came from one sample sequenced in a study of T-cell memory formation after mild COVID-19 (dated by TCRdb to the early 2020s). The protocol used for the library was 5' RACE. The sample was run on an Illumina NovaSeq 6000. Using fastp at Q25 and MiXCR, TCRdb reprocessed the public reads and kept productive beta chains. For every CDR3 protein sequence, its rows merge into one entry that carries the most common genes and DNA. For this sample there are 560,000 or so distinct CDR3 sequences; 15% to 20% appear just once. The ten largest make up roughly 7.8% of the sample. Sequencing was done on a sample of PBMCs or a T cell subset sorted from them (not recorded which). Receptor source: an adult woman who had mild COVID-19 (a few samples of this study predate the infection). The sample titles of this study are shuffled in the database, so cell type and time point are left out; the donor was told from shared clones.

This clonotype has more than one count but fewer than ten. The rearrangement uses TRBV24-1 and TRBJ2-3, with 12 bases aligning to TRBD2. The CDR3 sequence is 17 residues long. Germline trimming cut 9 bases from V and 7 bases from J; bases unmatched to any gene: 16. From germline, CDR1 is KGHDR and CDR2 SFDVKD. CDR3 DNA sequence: TGTGCCACCGCTACCGCTCCAGGACTAGCGGGGAGAAATACGCAGTATTTT. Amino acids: CATATAPGLAGRNTQYF.

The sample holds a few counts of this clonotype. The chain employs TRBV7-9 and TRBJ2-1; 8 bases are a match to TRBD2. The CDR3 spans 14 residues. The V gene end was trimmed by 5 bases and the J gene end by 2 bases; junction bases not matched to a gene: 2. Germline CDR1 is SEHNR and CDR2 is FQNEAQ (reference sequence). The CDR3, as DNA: TGTGCCAGCAGCCGTAGCGGGACCTACAATGAGCAGTTCTTC. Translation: CASSRSGTYNEQFF.

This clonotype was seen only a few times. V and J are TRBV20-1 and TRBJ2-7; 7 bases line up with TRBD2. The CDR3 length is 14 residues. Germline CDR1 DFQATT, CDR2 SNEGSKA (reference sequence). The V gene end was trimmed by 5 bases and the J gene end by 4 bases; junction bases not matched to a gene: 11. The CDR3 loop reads CSARLWGGKYEQYF. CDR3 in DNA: TGCAGTGCTCGACTATGGGGGGGAAAATACGAGCAGTACTTC.

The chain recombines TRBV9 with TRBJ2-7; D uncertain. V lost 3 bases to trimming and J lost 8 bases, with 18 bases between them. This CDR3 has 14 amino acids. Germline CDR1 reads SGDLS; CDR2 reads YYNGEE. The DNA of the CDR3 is TGTGCCAGCAGCGCGTCAACAGACCTAGAGAAGCAGTACTTC. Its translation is CASSASTDLEKQYF. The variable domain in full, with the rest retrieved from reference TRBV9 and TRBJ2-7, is DSGVTQTPKHLITATGQRVTLRCSPRSGDLSVYWYQQSLDQGLQFLIQYYNGEERAKGNILERFSAQQFPDLHSELNLSSLELGDSALYFCASSASTDLEKQYFGPGTRLTVT.

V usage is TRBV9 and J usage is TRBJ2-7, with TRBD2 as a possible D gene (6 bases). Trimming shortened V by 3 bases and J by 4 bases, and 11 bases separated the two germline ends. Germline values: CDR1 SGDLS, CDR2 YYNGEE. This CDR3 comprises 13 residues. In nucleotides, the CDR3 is TGTGCCAGCAGCGGGGGGGACCTTTACGAGCAGTACTTC. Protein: CASSGGDLYEQYF. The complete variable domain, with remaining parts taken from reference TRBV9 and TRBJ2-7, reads DSGVTQTPKHLITATGQRVTLRCSPRSGDLSVYWYQQSLDQGLQFLIQYYNGEERAKGNILERFSAQQFPDLHSELNLSSLELGDSALYFCASSGGDLYEQYFGPGTRLTVT.

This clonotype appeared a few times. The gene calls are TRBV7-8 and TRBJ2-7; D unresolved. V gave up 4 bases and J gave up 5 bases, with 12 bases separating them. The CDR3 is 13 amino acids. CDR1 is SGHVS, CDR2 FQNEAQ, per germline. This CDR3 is CASSSLDGHEQYF. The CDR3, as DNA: TGTGCCAGCAGCTCGCTGGACGGCCACGAGCAGTACTTC.

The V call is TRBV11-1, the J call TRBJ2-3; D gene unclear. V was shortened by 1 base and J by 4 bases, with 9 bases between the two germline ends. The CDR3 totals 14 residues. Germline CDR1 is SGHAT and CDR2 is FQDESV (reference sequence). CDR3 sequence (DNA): TGTGCCAGCAGCTTAGTCAACAACCCAGATACGCAGTATTTT. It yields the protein CASSLVNNPDTQYF.

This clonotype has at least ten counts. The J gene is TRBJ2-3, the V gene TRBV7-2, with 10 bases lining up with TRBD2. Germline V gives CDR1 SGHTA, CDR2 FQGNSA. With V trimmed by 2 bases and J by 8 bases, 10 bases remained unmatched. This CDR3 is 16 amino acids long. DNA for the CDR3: TGTGCCAGCAGCTTATTGGTAGCGGGGGGAAGGGGTACGCAGTATTTT. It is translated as CASSLLVAGGRGTQYF.

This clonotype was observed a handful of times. CDR3 in amino acids: CASSPKTSGRVREQFF. CDR3 bases: TGTGCCAGCAGCCCCAAAACTAGCGGGAGGGTCCGTGAGCAGTTCTTC. V is TRBV9 and J is TRBJ2-1, with TRBD2 matching 13 bases. Trimming removed 4 bases from V and 9 bases from J; junction bases left unmatched: 10. CDR1 is SGDLS, CDR2 YYNGEE, per germline. The CDR3 spans 16 residues.

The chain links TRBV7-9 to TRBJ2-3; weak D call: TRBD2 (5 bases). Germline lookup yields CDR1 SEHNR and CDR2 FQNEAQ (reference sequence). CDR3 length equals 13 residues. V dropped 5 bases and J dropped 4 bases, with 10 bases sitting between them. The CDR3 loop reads CASSLTEADTQYF. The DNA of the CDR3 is TGTGCCAGCAGCCTCACGGAGGCAGATACGCAGTATTTT.

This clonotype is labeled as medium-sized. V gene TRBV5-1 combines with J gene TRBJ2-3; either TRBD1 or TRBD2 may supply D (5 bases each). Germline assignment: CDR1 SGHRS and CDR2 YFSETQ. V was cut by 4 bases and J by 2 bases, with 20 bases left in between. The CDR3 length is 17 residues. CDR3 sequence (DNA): TGCGCCAGCAGCGTCCGGGACCTCAGCCGTTACACAGATACGCAGTATTTT. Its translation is CASSVRDLSRYTDTQYF.

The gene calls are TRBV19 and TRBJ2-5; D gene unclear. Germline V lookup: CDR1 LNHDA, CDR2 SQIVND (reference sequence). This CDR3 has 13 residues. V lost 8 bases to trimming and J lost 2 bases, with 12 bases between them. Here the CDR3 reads CASSVNSQETQYF. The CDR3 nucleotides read TGTGCCAGTTCTGTGAACTCACAAGAGACCCAGTACTTC.

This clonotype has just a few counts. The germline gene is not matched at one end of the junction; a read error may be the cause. CDR3 nucleotides: TGTGCCAGCAAGAAACTAGCGGCCTCTATAAATGAACAGTTCTTC. This gives the protein CASKKLAASINEQFF. This chain uses TRBV3-1 with TRBJ2-1; 8 nucleotides agree with TRBD2. CDR1 is LGHDT and CDR2 is YNNKEL in the germline V gene (reference sequence). The CDR3 sequence is 15 residues long.

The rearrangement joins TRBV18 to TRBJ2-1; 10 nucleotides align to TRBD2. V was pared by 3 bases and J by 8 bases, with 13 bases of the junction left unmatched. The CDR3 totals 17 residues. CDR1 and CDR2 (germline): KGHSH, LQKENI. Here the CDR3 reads CASSPSTGTSDSYEQFF. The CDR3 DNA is TGTGCCAGCTCACCTTCAACCGGGACTAGCGACTCCTATGAGCAGTTCTTC.

The CDR3 DNA reads TGCGCCAGCCGACAGGGGGCCGCTAGCAATCAGCCCCAGCATTTT. Residues: CASRQGAASNQPQHF. V gene TRBV5-1 combines with J gene TRBJ1-5, with 10 bases fitting TRBD1. The CDR3 is made up of 15 amino acids. Trimming cost V 7 bases and J 0 bases; bases outside gene matches: 4. The V gene's germline CDR1 is SGHRS and CDR2 YFSETQ.

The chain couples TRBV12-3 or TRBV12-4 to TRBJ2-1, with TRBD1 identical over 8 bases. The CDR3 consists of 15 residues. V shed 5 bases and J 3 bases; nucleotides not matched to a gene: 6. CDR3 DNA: TGTGCCAGCAGTGCGGGACAGGTGGGCTACAATGAGCAGTTCTTC. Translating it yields CASSAGQVGYNEQFF.

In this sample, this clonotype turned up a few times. The CDR3 sequence is CSVETAMNTEAFF. The CDR3 nucleotides are TGCAGTGTCGAGACAGCGATGAACACTGAAGCTTTCTTT. The gene calls are TRBV20-1 and TRBJ1-1; D possibly corresponds to TRBD1 (5 bases). The CDR3 extends over 13 amino acids. Germline CDR1 DFQATT, CDR2 SNEGSKA (reference sequence). Trimming left V 7 bases short and J 0 bases short, with 12 bases between.

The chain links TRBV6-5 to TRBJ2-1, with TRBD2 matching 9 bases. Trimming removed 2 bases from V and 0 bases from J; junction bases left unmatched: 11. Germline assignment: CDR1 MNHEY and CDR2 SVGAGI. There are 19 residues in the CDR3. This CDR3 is CASSYDGLAGWSSYNEQFF. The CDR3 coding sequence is TGTGCCAGCAGTTACGACGGGCTAGCGGGGTGGAGCTCCTACAATGAGCAGTTCTTC.

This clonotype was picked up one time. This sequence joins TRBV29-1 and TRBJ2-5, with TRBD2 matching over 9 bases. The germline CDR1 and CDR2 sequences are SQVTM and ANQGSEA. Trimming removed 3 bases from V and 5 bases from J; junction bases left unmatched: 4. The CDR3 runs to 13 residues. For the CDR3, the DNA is TGCAGCGTTGAGACGAGCGGGAGGGAGACCCAGTACTTC. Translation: CSVETSGRETQYF.

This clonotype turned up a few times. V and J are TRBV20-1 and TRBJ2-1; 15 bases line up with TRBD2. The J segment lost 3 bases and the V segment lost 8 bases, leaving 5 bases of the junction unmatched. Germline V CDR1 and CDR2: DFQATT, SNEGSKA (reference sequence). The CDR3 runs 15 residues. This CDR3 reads CSRTSGGADYNEQFF. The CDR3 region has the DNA TGCAGTCGGACTAGCGGGGGGGCAGACTACAATGAGCAGTTCTTC.

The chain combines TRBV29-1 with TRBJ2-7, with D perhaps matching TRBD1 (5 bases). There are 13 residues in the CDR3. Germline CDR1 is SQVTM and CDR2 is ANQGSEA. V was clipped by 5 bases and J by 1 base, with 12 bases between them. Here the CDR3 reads CSVLKGPSYEQYF. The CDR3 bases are TGCAGCGTTCTTAAGGGGCCATCCTACGAGCAGTACTTC.

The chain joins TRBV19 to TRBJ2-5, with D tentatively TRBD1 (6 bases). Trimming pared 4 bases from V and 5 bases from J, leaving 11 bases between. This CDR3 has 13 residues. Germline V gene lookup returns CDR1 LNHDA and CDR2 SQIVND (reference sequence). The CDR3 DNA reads TGTGCCAGTAGTACACAGGGCTCTGAGACCCAGTACTTC. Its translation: CASSTQGSETQYF.

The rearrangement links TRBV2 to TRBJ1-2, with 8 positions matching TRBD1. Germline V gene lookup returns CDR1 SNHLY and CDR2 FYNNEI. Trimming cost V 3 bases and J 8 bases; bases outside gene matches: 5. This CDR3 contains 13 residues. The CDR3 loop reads CASSDRGRSGYTF. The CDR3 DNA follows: TGTGCCAGCAGTGACAGGGGGCGGTCCGGCTACACCTTC.

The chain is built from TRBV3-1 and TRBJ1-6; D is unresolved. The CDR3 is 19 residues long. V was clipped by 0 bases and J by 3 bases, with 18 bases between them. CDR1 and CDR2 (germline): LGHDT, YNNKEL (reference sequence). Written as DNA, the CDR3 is TGTGCCAGCAGCCAAGAAAACGGAGGAACCCTGGGCTATAATTCACCCCTCCACTTT. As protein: CASSQENGGTLGYNSPLHF.